What follows are 31 T cell receptor beta chains derived from one specimen sequenced in a study of T cells expressing NK-cell markers. TCRdb re-called the 5' RACE reads and shows each CDR3 protein once, DNA omitted. This sample's table reports around 380,000 distinct CDR3 sequences. The sequenced sample consisted of blood T cells: a sorted CD56 or NKG2C T cell subset, CD4+ or CD8+ T cells, or bulk PBMC T cells (not recorded which). These TCRs come from a woman aged 45-65 years in good health.

The CDR3 spells CASSFRWAKGHQETQYF. The rearrangement uses TRBV28 and TRBJ2-5; the D call of TRBD1 rests on TCRdb alone, since no DNA is present to check it. The CDR3 covers 17 residues. The germline gives CDR1 MDHEN, CDR2 SYDVKM.

This chain links TRBV20-1 with TRBJ2-1. The CDR3 spans 13 residues. CDR1 is DFQATT, CDR2 SNEGSKA, per germline (reference sequence). CDR3 in amino acids: CSAGGGLVNEQFF.

The chain carries TRBV20-1 and TRBJ2-6; absent DNA, TCRdb's TRBD2 call cannot be checked. The CDR3 sequence is 16 residues long. Germline loops: CDR1 DFQATT, CDR2 SNEGSKA (reference sequence). CDR3 protein: CSAGGRELSGANVLTF.

The chain uses TRBV29-1 and TRBJ2-1. Looked up from germline, CDR1 is SQVTM and CDR2 is ANQGSEA. The CDR3 covers 17 residues. This CDR3 is CSVEVNRFLVRFDEQFF.

V is TRBV6-2 or TRBV6-3 and J is TRBJ2-7; the TCRdb D gene call, TRBD1, has no DNA to confirm it. Germline V gene sequence: CDR1 MNHEY, CDR2 SVGEGT. CDR3 length: 14 residues. This chain's CDR3 is CASSYRGGDSRQYF.

The chain joins TRBV20-1 to TRBJ1-5; the TCRdb D gene call, TRBD1, has no DNA to confirm it. This CDR3 contains 16 residues. Germline V gene data show CDR1 as DFQATT and CDR2 as SNEGSKA (reference sequence). CDR3 amino acids: CSARASRGLRNQPQHF.

The V and J genes are TRBV25-1 and TRBJ2-5; TCRdb gives TRBD2 as the D gene, but with no DNA this cannot be confirmed. Germline assignment: CDR1 MGHDK and CDR2 SYGVNS. The CDR3 covers 13 residues. CDR3 in amino acids: CASSDLGPGTQYF.

V is TRBV9 and J is TRBJ2-5; TCRdb designates TRBD2, a call that cannot be tested without DNA. The CDR3 spans 15 residues. Germline lookup yields CDR1 SGDLS and CDR2 YYNGEE. CDR3 sequence reads: CASSLSMVASETQYF.

The chain employs TRBV18 and TRBJ2-1; TCRdb gives TRBD2 as the D gene, but with no DNA this cannot be confirmed. Germline V lookup: CDR1 KGHSH, CDR2 LQKENI. The CDR3 is 17 amino acids. CDR3 in amino acids: CASSPGATRGRNNEQFF.

This chain links TRBV14 with TRBJ2-3; TCRdb returns TRBD2, unconfirmable since there is no DNA. The CDR3 length is 13 residues. Germline values: CDR1 SGHDN, CDR2 FVKESK. This CDR3 reads CASSRDYSFAQYF.

The rearrangement uses TRBV7-9 and TRBJ1-4; TCRdb proposes TRBD1, but this gene call is untestable without DNA. Germline values: CDR1 SEHNR, CDR2 FQNEAQ (reference sequence). This CDR3 contains 14 residues. This chain's CDR3 is CATILTGQVEKLFF.

The genes are TRBV12-3 or TRBV12-4 and TRBJ1-1; TCRdb proposes TRBD1, but this gene call is untestable without DNA. The CDR3 runs 15 residues. The CDR3 loop is CASSLSSGAWTEAFF.

The J gene is TRBJ1-2, the V gene TRBV20-1. CDR3 size: 13 residues. CDR1 is DFQATT, CDR2 SNEGSKA, per germline (reference sequence). CDR3 sequence reads: CSATGTINYGYTF.

CDR3 region: CASSLEGTVYQETQYF. This chain uses TRBV11-2 with TRBJ2-5; TCRdb's D call, TRBD1, is unchecked because there is no DNA. Germline-derived CDR1 and CDR2 are SGHAT and FQNNGV. The length of the CDR3 is 16 residues. Full variable domain (remainder filled in from reference TRBV11-2 and TRBJ2-5): EAGVAQSPRYKIIEKRQSVAFWCNPISGHATLYWYQQILGQGPKLLIQFQNNGVVDDSQLPKDRFSAERLKGVDSTLKIQPAKLEDSAVYLCASSLEGTVYQETQYFGPGTRLLVL.

The chain is built from TRBV7-9 and TRBJ1-6; TCRdb selects TRBD1, and the lack of DNA leaves this call unchecked. The germline CDR1 and CDR2 sequences are SEHNR and FQNEAQ (reference sequence). The CDR3 sequence is 14 residues long. CDR3 in amino acids: CASSFSGGQAPLHF.

The CDR3 protein is CASSSGSGTDTQYF. The chain is built from TRBV4-2 and TRBJ2-3; TCRdb's D gene call, TRBD2, goes unchecked for lack of DNA. The V gene's germline CDR1 is LGHNA and CDR2 YNFKEQ. This CDR3 comprises 14 residues.

The chain joins TRBV28 to TRBJ2-1; with no DNA, the TCRdb D assignment of TRBD1 cannot be verified. Germline V gene lookup returns CDR1 MDHEN and CDR2 SYDVKM. The CDR3 has 13 residues. CDR3 in amino acids: CATPFGRFNEQFF.

The V and J genes are TRBV12-3 or TRBV12-4 and TRBJ1-6; with no DNA, the TCRdb D assignment of TRBD1 cannot be verified. The CDR3 length is 14 residues. This CDR3 is CASSFGQAASPLHF.

The chain is built from TRBV5-6 and TRBJ2-3; TCRdb indicates TRBD1, and absent DNA this call remains unverified. Germline CDR1 SGHDT, CDR2 YYEEEE. The CDR3 is 14 amino acids. The CDR3 spells CASSLGPREDTQYF.

V usage is TRBV19 and J usage is TRBJ2-7; TCRdb picks TRBD1, but there is no DNA to check that call. There are 14 residues in the CDR3. The V gene's germline CDR1 is LNHDA and CDR2 SQIVND (reference sequence). CDR3 loop: CASSGTGLWYEQYF. Full variable domain (outside the CDR3, taken from reference TRBV19 and TRBJ2-7): DGGITQSPKYLFRKEGQNVTLSCEQNLNHDAMYWYRQDPGQGLRLIYYSQIVNDFQKGDIAEGYSVSREKKESFPLTVTSAQKNPTAFYLCASSGTGLWYEQYFGPGTRLTVT.

The rearrangement links TRBV20-1 to TRBJ2-5. The CDR3 is 15 residues long. The germline CDR1 and CDR2 sequences are DFQATT and SNEGSKA (reference sequence). CDR3 loop: CSARGHRLNQETQYF.

The rearrangement joins TRBV19 to TRBJ2-1; TCRdb's D call, TRBD2, is unchecked because there is no DNA. The CDR3 runs to 13 residues. Germline V gene lookup returns CDR1 LNHDA and CDR2 SQIVND (reference sequence). The CDR3 here is CASSGLRDNEQFF.

The V and J genes are TRBV9 and TRBJ2-5; checking the TCRdb D call of TRBD1 is not possible without DNA. The CDR3 totals 15 residues. The germline CDR1 and CDR2 sequences are SGDLS and YYNGEE. CDR3 amino acids: CASSVLGQAQETQYF.

The chain combines TRBV19 with TRBJ2-5; TCRdb lists TRBD1, though no DNA is available to test this call. The CDR3 spans 13 residues. Germline lookup yields CDR1 LNHDA and CDR2 SQIVND (reference sequence). CDR3 in amino acids: CASSISLGGTQYF.

The chain links TRBV7-8 to TRBJ1-1; TCRdb reports TRBD1, a call that lacks DNA to check it against. CDR1 and CDR2 from the germline V gene are SGHVS and FQNEAQ. The CDR3 loop spans 14 amino acids. The CDR3 here is CASSPGAPNTEAFF. The variable domain in full, with the rest retrieved from reference TRBV7-8 and TRBJ1-1, is GAGVSQSPRYKVAKRGQDVALRCDPISGHVSLFWYQQALGQGPEFLTYFQNEAQLDKSGLPSDRFFAERPEGSVSTLKIQRTQQEDSAVYLCASSPGAPNTEAFFGQGTRLTVV.

The V and J genes are TRBV20-1 and TRBJ1-4. Germline CDR1 DFQATT, CDR2 SNEGSKA (reference sequence). This CDR3 spans 16 amino acids. The CDR3 loop reads CSALPIFHATNEKLFF.

The chain carries TRBV12-3 or TRBV12-4 and TRBJ2-3; no DNA is available, so the TRBD2 call from TCRdb remains unchecked. The CDR3 length is 16 residues. The CDR3 loop reads CASSLQGGRSTDTQYF.

The J gene is TRBJ2-2, the V gene TRBV7-8; TCRdb calls TRBD1, which cannot be checked without DNA. CDR1 and CDR2 (germline): SGHVS, FQNEAQ. The CDR3 contains 21 residues. The CDR3 here is CASSSGPRGTGGLEDTGELFF.

The V gene is TRBV5-1, the J gene TRBJ2-1. There are 14 residues in the CDR3. Per the germline V gene, CDR1 is SGHRS and CDR2 is YFSETQ. CDR3 amino acids: CASSLDPSGNEQFF.

The V gene is TRBV3-1, the J gene TRBJ1-2. Germline V CDR1 and CDR2: LGHDT, YNNKEL (reference sequence). The CDR3 consists of 15 residues. The CDR3 sequence: CASSQGGPANYGYTF.

The chain links TRBV14 to TRBJ2-2; the TCRdb D gene call, TRBD1, has no DNA to confirm it. The CDR3 extends over 16 amino acids. The germline V gene has CDR1 SGHDN and CDR2 FVKESK. CDR3 in amino acids: CASSQVRGYNTGELFF.